This T cell receptor (beta chain) stems from a study of blood T cell repertoires in COVID-19. The overall study: Sample material is recorded as cDNA or gDNA derived from T cells, B-cell-depleted T cells, or PBMCs.

Cohorts were determined from participant-reported clinical history. Trimming left V 9 bases short and J 3 bases short, with 12 bases between. Germline loops: CDR1 SNHLY, CDR2 FYNNEI. The CDR3 is 13 residues long. Produced via immunoSEQ multiplex PCR; TCRdb's table is partial and in-frame only. Counted here are over 200,000 clones, roughly nine tenths occurring once; the ten biggest clones make up roughly 1.2%. Sequencing input: PBMCs or T cells enriched from blood (not recorded which). The receptor's source is a human donor in a cohort exposed to, infected with or recovered from COVID-19 (not recorded which). The donor label of this sample is uncertain. The rearrangement joins TRBV2 to TRBJ2-1; TRBD2 is a possible D gene (6 bases). CDR3 sequence (DNA): TGTGCCAGTAAAGTAGCGGACTACAATGAGCAGTTCTTC. Its protein product is CASKVADYNEQFF.